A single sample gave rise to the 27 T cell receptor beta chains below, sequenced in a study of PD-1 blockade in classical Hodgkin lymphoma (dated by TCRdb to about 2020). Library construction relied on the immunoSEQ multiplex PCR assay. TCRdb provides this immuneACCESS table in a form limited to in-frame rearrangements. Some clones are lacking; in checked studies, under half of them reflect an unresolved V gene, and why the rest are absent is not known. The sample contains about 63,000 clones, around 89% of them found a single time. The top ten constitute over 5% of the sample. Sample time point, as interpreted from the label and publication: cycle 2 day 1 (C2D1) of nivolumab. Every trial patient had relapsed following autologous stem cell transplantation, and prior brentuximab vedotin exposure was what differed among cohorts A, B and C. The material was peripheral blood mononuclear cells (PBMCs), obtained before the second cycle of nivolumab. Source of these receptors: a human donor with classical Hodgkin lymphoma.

The CDR3 sequence: CASSLSSRVTGELFF. The CDR3 nucleotides read TGTGCCAGCAGTTTATCGTCGCGGGTCACCGGGGAGCTGTTTTTT. This chain connects TRBV27 to TRBJ2-2, with D perhaps TRBD2 (5 bases). The CDR3 runs to 15 residues. The V gene lost 0 bases and the J gene lost 4 bases, with 9 bases spanning the gap. CDR1 MNHEY and CDR2 SMNVEV come from the germline V gene (reference sequence).

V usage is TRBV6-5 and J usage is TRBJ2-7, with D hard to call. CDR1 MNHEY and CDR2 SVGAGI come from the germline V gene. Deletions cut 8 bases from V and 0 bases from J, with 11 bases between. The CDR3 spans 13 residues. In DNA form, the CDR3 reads TGTGCCAGCGGTCAGTCAAGCTCCTACGAGCAGTACTTC. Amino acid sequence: CASGQSSSYEQYF.

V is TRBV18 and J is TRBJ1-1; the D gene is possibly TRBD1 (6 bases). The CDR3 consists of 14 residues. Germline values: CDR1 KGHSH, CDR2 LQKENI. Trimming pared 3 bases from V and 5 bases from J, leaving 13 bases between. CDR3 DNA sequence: TGTGCCAGCTCACCTTCACAGGGAGGTACTGAAGCTTTCTTT. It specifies CASSPSQGGTEAFF.

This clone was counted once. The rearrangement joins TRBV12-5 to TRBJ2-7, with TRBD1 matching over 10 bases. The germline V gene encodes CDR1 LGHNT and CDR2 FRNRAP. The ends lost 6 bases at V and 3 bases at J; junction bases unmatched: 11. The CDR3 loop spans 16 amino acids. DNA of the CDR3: TGTGCTAGTGGGTCACGGGGCGGGACAGGGGTCTACGAGCAGTACTTC. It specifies CASGSRGGTGVYEQYF.

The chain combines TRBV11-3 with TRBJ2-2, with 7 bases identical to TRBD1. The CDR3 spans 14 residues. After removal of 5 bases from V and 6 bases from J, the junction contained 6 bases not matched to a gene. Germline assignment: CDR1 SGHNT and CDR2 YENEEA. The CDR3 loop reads CASSALTGSGELFF. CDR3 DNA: TGTGCCAGCAGCGCCTTGACAGGGTCCGGGGAGCTGTTTTTT.

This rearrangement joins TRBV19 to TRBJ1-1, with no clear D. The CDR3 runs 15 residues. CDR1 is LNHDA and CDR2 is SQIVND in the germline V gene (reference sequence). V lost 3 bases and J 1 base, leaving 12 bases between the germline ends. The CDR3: CASSMETLPNTEAFF. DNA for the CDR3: TGTGCCAGTAGTATGGAGACCCTACCGAACACTGAAGCTTTCTTT.

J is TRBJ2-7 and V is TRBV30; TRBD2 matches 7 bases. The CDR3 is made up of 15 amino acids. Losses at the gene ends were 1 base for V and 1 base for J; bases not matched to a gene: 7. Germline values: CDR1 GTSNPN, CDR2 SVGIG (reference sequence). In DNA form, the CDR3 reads TGTGCCTGGAGTGAAGGACTAGGTCCTTCCTACGAGCAGTACTTC. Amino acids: CAWSEGLGPSYEQYF.

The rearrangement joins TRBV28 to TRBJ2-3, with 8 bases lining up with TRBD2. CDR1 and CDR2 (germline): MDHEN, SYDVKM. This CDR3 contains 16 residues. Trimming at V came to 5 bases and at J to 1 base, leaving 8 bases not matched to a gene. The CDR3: CASSVRQLAGTDTQYF. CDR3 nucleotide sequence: TGTGCCAGCAGTGTACGCCAACTAGCGGGCACAGATACGCAGTATTTT.

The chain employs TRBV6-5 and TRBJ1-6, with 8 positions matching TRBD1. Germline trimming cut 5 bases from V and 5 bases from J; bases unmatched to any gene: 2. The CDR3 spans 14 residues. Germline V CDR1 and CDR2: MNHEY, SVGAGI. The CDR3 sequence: CASSPTGDNSPLHF. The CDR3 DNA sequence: TGTGCCAGCAGTCCGACAGGGGATAATTCACCCCTCCACTTT.

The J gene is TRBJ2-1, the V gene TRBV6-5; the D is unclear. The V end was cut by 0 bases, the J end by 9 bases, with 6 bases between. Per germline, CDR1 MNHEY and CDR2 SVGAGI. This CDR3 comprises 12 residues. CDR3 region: CASSYSGIEQFF. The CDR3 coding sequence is TGTGCCAGCAGTTACTCTGGGATTGAGCAGTTCTTC.

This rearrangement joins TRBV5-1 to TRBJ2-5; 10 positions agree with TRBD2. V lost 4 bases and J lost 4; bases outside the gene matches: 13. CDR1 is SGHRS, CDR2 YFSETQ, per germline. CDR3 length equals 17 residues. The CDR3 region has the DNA TGCGCCAGCAGCCCCCGGAGTAGCGGGGGGTCCGGAGAGACCCAGTACTTC. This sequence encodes CASSPRSSGGSGETQYF.

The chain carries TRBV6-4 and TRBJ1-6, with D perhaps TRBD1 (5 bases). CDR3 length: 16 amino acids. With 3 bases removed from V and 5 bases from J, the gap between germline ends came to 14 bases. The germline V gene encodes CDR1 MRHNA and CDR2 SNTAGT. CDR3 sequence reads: CASSDGRAAHNSPLHF. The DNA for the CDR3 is TGTGCCAGCAGTGATGGCAGGGCTGCCCATAATTCACCCCTCCACTTT.

CDR3 in amino acids: CASRLDVFSFYEQYF. As DNA, the CDR3 is TGCGCCAGCAGGCTGGACGTTTTCTCCTTCTACGAGCAGTACTTC. V and J are TRBV4-1 and TRBJ2-7, with D hard to call. CDR1 is MGHRA, CDR2 YSYEKL, per germline. The length of the CDR3 is 15 residues. V lost 6 bases, J lost 3 bases, and 18 bases lay in between.

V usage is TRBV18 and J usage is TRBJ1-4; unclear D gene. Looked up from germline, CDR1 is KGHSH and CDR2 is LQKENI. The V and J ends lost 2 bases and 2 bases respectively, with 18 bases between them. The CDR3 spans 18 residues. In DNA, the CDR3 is TGTGCCAGCTCACCAGGGTTTGTAAGCGGGAATACTAATGAAAAACTGTTTTTT. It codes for CASSPGFVSGNTNEKLFF.

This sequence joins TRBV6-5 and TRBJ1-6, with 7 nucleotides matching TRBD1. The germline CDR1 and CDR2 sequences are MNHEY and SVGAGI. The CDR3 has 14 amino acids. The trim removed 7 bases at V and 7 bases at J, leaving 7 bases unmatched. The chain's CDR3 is CASKEGAGNSPLHF. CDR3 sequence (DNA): TGTGCCAGCAAGGAGGGGGCGGGAAATTCACCCCTCCACTTT.

The CDR3 here is CASSLAIGQGRETQYF. For the CDR3, the DNA is TGCGCCAGCAGCTTGGCCATCGGACAGGGGAGAGAGACCCAGTACTTC. The J gene is TRBJ2-5, the V gene TRBV5-1; 9 bases map to TRBD1. The CDR3 loop spans 16 amino acids. Germline CDR1 is SGHRS and CDR2 is YFSETQ. V dropped 0 bases and J dropped 4; count of bases not matched to a gene: 7.

Written as DNA, the CDR3 is TGCGCCAGCAGGTTCGGGGGCGACACCGGGGAGCTGTTTTTT. This sequence encodes CASRFGGDTGELFF. The genes are TRBV5-1 and TRBJ2-2; D might be TRBD1 or TRBD2, each matching 6 bases. CDR3 length: 14 amino acids. The V gene's germline CDR1 is SGHRS and CDR2 YFSETQ. V was pared by 5 bases and J by 3 bases, with 11 bases between.

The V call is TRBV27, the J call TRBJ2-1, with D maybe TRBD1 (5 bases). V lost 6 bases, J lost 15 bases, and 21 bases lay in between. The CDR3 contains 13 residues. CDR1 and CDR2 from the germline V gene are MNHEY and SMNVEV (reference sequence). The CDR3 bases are TGTGCCAGCAGGTCAGGGTGGGCGGCACCGACGTTCTTC. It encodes CASRSGWAAPTFF.

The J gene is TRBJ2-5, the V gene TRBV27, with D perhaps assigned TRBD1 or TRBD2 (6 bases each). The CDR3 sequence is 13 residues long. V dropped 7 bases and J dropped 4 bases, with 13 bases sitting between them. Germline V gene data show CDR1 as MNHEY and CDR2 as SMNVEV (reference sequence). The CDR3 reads CASKQGLGETQYF. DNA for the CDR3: TGTGCCAGCAAACAGGGACTTGGAGAGACCCAGTACTTC.

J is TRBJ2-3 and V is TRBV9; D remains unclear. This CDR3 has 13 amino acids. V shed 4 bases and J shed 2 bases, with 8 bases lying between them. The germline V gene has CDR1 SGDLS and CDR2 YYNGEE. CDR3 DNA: TGTGCCAGCAGCCTCAGCCCCACAGATACGCAGTATTTT. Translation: CASSLSPTDTQYF.

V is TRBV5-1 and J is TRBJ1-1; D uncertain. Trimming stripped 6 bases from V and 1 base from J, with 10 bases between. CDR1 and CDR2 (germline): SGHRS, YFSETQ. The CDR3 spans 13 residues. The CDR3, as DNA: TGCGCCAGCACCTCGGATGGGAACACTGAAGCTTTCTTT. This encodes CASTSDGNTEAFF.

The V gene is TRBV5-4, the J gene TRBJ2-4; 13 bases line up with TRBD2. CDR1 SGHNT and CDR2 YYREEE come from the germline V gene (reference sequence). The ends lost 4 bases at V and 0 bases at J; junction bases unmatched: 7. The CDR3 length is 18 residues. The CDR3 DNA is TGTGCCAGCAGCACACTAGCGGGGGGGACACTAGCCAAAAACATTCAGTACTTC. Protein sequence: CASSTLAGGTLAKNIQYF.

CDR3 sequence (DNA): TGTGCCAGCAGCTTAGTTCAGGAGTTCACAGATACGCAGTATTTT. It encodes CASSLVQEFTDTQYF. The chain combines TRBV7-9 with TRBJ2-3; D not resolved. Per germline, CDR1 SEHNR and CDR2 FQNEAQ (reference sequence). The V and J ends lost 1 base and 2 bases respectively, with 10 bases between them. This CDR3 spans 15 amino acids.

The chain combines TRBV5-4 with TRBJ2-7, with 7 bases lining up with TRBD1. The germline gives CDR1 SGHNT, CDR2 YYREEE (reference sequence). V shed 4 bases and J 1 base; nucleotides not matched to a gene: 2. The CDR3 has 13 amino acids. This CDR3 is CASSLTGSYEQYF. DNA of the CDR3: TGTGCCAGCAGCCTGACAGGGTCCTACGAGCAGTACTTC.

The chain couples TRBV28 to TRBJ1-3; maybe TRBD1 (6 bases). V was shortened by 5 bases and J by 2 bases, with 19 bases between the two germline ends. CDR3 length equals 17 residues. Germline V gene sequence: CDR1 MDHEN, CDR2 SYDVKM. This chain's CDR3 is CASSIEGGVLPGNTIYF. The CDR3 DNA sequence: TGTGCCAGCAGTATCGAGGGGGGAGTCCTACCTGGAAACACCATATATTTT.

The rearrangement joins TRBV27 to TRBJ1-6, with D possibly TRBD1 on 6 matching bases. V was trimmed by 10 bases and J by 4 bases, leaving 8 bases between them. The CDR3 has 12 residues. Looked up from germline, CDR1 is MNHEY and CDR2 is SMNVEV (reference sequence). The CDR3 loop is CATGQYNSPLHF. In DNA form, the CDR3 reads TGTGCCACCGGACAGTATAATTCACCCCTCCACTTT.

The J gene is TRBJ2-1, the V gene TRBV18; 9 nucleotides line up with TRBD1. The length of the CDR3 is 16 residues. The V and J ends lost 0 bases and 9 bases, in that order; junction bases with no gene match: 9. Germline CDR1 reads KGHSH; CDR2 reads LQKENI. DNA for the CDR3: TGTGCCAGCTCACCACCTCCGGGACAGGGTAGAAGTGAGCAGTTCTTC. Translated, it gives CASSPPPGQGRSEQFF. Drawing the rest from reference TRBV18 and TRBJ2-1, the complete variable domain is NAGVMQNPRHLVRRRGQEARLRCSPMKGHSHVYWYRQLPEEGLKFMVYLQKENIIDESGMPKERFSAEFPKEGPSILRIQQVVRGDSAAYFCASSPPPGQGRSEQFFGPGTRLTVL.